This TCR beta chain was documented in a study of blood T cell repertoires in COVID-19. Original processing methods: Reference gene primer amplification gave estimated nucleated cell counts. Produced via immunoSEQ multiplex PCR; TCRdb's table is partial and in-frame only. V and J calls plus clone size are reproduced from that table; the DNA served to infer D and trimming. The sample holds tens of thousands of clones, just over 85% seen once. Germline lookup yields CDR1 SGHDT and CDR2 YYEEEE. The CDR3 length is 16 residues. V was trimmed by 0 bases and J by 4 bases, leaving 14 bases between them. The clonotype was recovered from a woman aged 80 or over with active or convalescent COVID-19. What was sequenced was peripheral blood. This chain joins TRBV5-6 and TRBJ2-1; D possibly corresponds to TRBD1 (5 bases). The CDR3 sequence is CASSLDRQGWYNEQFF. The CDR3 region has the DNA TGTGCCAGCAGCTTGGACCGCCAGGGATGGTACAATGAGCAGTTCTTC.